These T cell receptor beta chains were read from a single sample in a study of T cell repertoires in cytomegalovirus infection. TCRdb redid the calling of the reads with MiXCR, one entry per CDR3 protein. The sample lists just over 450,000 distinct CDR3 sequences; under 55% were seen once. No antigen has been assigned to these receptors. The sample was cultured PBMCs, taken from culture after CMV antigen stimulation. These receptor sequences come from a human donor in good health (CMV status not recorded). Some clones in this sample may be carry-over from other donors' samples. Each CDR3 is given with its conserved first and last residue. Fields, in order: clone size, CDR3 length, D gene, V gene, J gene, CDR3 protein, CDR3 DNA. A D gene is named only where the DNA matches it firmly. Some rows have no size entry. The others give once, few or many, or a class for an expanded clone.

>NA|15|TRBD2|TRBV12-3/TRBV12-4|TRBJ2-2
CASRSSGGIYGELFF
TGTGCCAGCAGGTCTAGCGGGGGCATTTACGGGGAGCTGTTTTTT
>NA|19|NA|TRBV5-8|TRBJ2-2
CASSQPSGTSAPNTGELFF
TGTGCCAGCAGCCAACCTTCCGGGACCTCTGCACCGAACACCGGGGAGCTGTTTTTT
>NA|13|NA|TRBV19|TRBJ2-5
CASKSAGQETQYF
TGTGCCAGTAAATCGGCAGGCCAAGAGACCCAGTACTTC
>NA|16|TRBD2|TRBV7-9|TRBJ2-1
CASSSTYSGRGNEQFF
TGTGCCAGCAGCTCGACTTATAGCGGGAGAGGGAATGAGCAGTTCTTC
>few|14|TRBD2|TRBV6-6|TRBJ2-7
CASTGGIRTYEQYF
TGTGCCAGCACGGGGGGAATACGGACCTACGAGCAGTACTTC
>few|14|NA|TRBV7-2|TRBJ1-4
CASSWVSTNEKLFF
TGTGCCAGCAGCTGGGTCAGCACTAATGAAAAACTGTTTTTT
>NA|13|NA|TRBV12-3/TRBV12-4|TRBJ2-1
CASSLRWADEQFF
TGTGCCAGCAGTTTAAGGTGGGCGGATGAGCAGTTCTTC
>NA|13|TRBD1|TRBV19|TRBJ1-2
CASSIGQGFGYTF
TGTGCCAGTAGTATAGGACAGGGGTTTGGCTACACCTTC
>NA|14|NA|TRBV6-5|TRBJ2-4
CASSSRKAKNIQYF
TGTGCCAGCAGTTCCCGGAAAGCCAAAAACATTCAGTACTTC
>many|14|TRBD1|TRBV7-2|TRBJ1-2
CASSFDRVGYGYTF
TGTGCCAGCAGCTTTGACAGGGTGGGCTATGGCTACACCTTC
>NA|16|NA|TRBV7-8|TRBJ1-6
CASSLSGTYDESPLHF
TGTGCCAGCAGCTTATCCGGGACATACGATGAGTCACCCCTCCACTTT
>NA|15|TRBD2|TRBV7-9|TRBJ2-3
CASSRLTSVSDTQYF
TGTGCCAGCAGCCGCTTAACTAGCGTCTCAGATACGCAGTATTTT
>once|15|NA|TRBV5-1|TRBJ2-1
CASSLRGAHGNEQFF
TGCGCCAGCAGCCTCCGCGGGGCCCACGGAAATGAGCAGTTCTTC
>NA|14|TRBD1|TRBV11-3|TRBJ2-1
CASSLDSRDSEQFF
TGTGCCAGCAGCTTAGATAGCAGGGACAGTGAGCAGTTCTTC
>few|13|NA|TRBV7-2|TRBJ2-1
CASSLGKYNEQFF
TGTGCCAGCAGCCTGGGGAAGTACAATGAGCAGTTCTTC
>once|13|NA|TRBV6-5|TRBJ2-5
CASRGGAGETQYF
TGTGCCAGCCGTGGGGGGGCCGGGGAGACCCAGTACTTC
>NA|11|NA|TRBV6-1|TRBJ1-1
CASSEGQEAFF
TGTGCCAGCAGTGAAGGACAGGAAGCTTTCTTT
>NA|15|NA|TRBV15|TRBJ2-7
CATSRDGVRADEQYF
TGTGCCACCAGCAGAGACGGAGTCAGGGCGGACGAGCAGTACTTC